This TCR beta chain was captured in a study of blood T cell repertoires in COVID-19. Turning to the study itself: COVID-19 samples collected from the United States, Italy and Spain covered acute and convalescent phases. T cells, B-cell-depleted T cells, or PBMCs supplied cDNA or gDNA.

It was during active infection that Seattle patients were enrolled and then longitudinally followed. Per the authors' pipeline: Estimation of nucleated cell counts relied on the amplification of reference gene primers. The table came from immunoSEQ multiplex PCR; TCRdb's copy has only in-frame clones and leaves some out. D and trimming were read from the DNA, whereas the V and J calls and clone size are those reported in that table. The sample yields roughly 330,000 clones, about nine tenths seen once. This CDR3 region has 16 residues. Germline assignment: CDR1 MNHNS and CDR2 SASEGT. With 0 bases clipped from V and 3 bases from J, the junction kept 2 bases outside the gene matches.

Sequenced sample: peripheral blood. The clonotype originates from a man aged 25 to 40 with COVID-19, enrolled during active disease. The chain carries TRBV6-1 and TRBJ2-3, with TRBD2 matching 11 bases. The CDR3 DNA reads TGTGCCAGCAGTGAAGCCCTAGCGGGGGGAACAGATACGCAGTATTTT. Its protein is CASSEALAGGTDTQYF.